A selection of T cell receptor beta chains follows, all from one sample in a study of shared clonotypes between healthy human individuals. The table came from immunoSEQ multiplex PCR; TCRdb's copy has only in-frame clones and leaves some out. The sample records under 600,000 clones, just over 75% being singletons. The sequenced material came from PBMCs. Every receptor here comes from a woman aged 40 to 50 in good health. Some clones in this sample may be carry-over from other donors' samples. CDR3s include the opening cysteine and the closing phenylalanine or tryptophan. Each record gives: D gene, V gene, CDR3 length, clone size, J gene, CDR3 DNA, CDR3 protein. A D gene is named only where the DNA matches it firmly. Rows give clone size only sometimes, using once, few, many, or a class for an expanded clone.

d_call: -; v_call: TRBV7-9; cdr3_length: 13; clone_size: few; j_call: TRBJ1-1; cdr3_nt: TGTGCCAGCAGCTTAGCACAGTGGGCTGAAGCTTTCTTT; cdr3_aa: CASSLAQWAEAFF
d_call: -; v_call: TRBV10-3; cdr3_length: 17; clone_size: -; j_call: TRBJ1-1; cdr3_nt: TGTGCCATCAGTGTGACGCAGGGCAGGGCGAAAAACACTGAAGCTTTCTTT; cdr3_aa: CAISVTQGRAKNTEAFF
d_call: -; v_call: TRBV1; cdr3_length: 17; clone_size: -; j_call: TRBJ2-4; cdr3_nt: TGCACCAGCAGCCAAGGGGTAGCGGGAGTGCCCAAAAACATTCAGTACTTC; cdr3_aa: CTSSQGVAGVPKNIQYF
d_call: -; v_call: TRBV19; cdr3_length: 13; clone_size: -; j_call: TRBJ1-5; cdr3_nt: TGTGCCAGTAGTATAGAATCCGGAGAGCGGCGGCATTTT; cdr3_aa: CASSIESGERRHF
d_call: -; v_call: TRBV6-6; cdr3_length: 14; clone_size: -; j_call: TRBJ2-1; cdr3_nt: TGTGCCAGCAGCCCACGCGGACTAAGGGGTGAGCAGTTCTTC; cdr3_aa: CASSPRGLRGEQFF
d_call: TRBD1; v_call: TRBV29-1; cdr3_length: 13; clone_size: -; j_call: TRBJ2-1; cdr3_nt: TGCAGCGTTGCGCGGACAGGGGGAGATGAGCAGTTCTTC; cdr3_aa: CSVARTGGDEQFF
d_call: -; v_call: TRBV18; cdr3_length: 14; clone_size: once; j_call: TRBJ1-1; cdr3_nt: TGTGCCAGCTCACCAAGCGGCATGAACACTGAAGCTTTCTTT; cdr3_aa: CASSPSGMNTEAFF
d_call: TRBD1; v_call: TRBV5-1; cdr3_length: 15; clone_size: -; j_call: TRBJ1-4; cdr3_nt: TGCGCCAGCAGCTCGACAGGGTCGGCTAATGAAAAACTGTTTTTT; cdr3_aa: CASSSTGSANEKLFF
d_call: -; v_call: TRBV1; cdr3_length: 18; clone_size: many; j_call: TRBJ2-1; cdr3_nt: TGCACCAGCAGCCATTTCCGGACTAGCGGGAATAGCTACAATGAGCAGTTCTTC; cdr3_aa: CTSSHFRTSGNSYNEQFF
d_call: TRBD2; v_call: TRBV6-1; cdr3_length: 20; clone_size: -; j_call: TRBJ2-1; cdr3_nt: TGTGCCAGCAGTGCCCAGACCACCAAATCACTAGCGGGAGGACCCAATGAGCAGTTCTTC; cdr3_aa: CASSAQTTKSLAGGPNEQFF
d_call: -; v_call: TRBV7-3; cdr3_length: 15; clone_size: -; j_call: TRBJ2-5; cdr3_nt: TGTGCCAGCAGCTCCGGGGCTGGGGTACAAGAGACCCAGTACTTC; cdr3_aa: CASSSGAGVQETQYF
d_call: TRBD2; v_call: TRBV15; cdr3_length: 14; clone_size: -; j_call: TRBJ2-1; cdr3_nt: TGTGCCACCAGCAGAGGGATAGCGGGAGATGAGCAGTTCTTC; cdr3_aa: CATSRGIAGDEQFF
d_call: -; v_call: TRBV18; cdr3_length: 15; clone_size: -; j_call: TRBJ1-2; cdr3_nt: TGTGCCAGCTCCTACATCGCAGGGGAGGACTATGGCTACACCTTC; cdr3_aa: CASSYIAGEDYGYTF
d_call: -; v_call: TRBV28; cdr3_length: 14; clone_size: once; j_call: TRBJ1-4; cdr3_nt: TGTGCCAGCTCCACGCGGAGAACTAATGAAAAACTGTTTTTT; cdr3_aa: CASSTRRTNEKLFF
d_call: TRBD1; v_call: TRBV2; cdr3_length: 14; clone_size: -; j_call: TRBJ2-3; cdr3_nt: TGTGCCAGCAGATCGGACAGGGGAAGGGATACGCAGTATTTT; cdr3_aa: CASRSDRGRDTQYF
d_call: TRBD2; v_call: TRBV11-2; cdr3_length: 16; clone_size: -; j_call: TRBJ2-1; cdr3_nt: TGTGCCAGCAGTCAGACTAGCGGAACTTCCTACAATGAGCAGTTCTTC; cdr3_aa: CASSQTSGTSYNEQFF
d_call: -; v_call: TRBV28; cdr3_length: 15; clone_size: -; j_call: TRBJ1-5; cdr3_nt: TGTGCCAGCAGTTTTTCGGACGGCTTCAATCAGCCCCAGCATTTT; cdr3_aa: CASSFSDGFNQPQHF
d_call: -; v_call: TRBV7-8; cdr3_length: 15; clone_size: -; j_call: TRBJ1-3; cdr3_nt: TGTGCCAGCAGCTTAGAACATTTCTCTGGAAACACCATATATTTT; cdr3_aa: CASSLEHFSGNTIYF
d_call: TRBD1; v_call: TRBV28; cdr3_length: 14; clone_size: -; j_call: TRBJ2-1; cdr3_nt: TGTGCCAGCAGGTACCGTGCAGGGGGCAATGAGCAGTTCTTC; cdr3_aa: CASRYRAGGNEQFF
d_call: TRBD2; v_call: TRBV19; cdr3_length: 18; clone_size: -; j_call: TRBJ2-2; cdr3_nt: TGTGCCAGTAGTAATTGGGGACTAGCGGGAGCGGGCACCGGGGAGCTGTTTTTT; cdr3_aa: CASSNWGLAGAGTGELFF
d_call: -; v_call: TRBV18; cdr3_length: 17; clone_size: -; j_call: TRBJ2-7; cdr3_nt: TGTGCCAGCTCACCACCGTTCAGGGAGGATAACTCCTACGAGCAGTACTTC; cdr3_aa: CASSPPFREDNSYEQYF
d_call: -; v_call: TRBV25-1; cdr3_length: 14; clone_size: -; j_call: TRBJ1-1; cdr3_nt: TGTGCCAGCTCAGAATGGGGGGGTGGGAGTGAAGCTTTCTTT; cdr3_aa: CASSEWGGGSEAFF